Listed here are 17 T cell receptor beta chains from one sample, sequenced in a study of T cells in Graves' hyperthyroidism and ophthalmopathy. Template material for amplifying TCR beta CDR3 regions consisted of RNA transcripts. HTBI primers were used for first-round RT-PCR of the TCR CDR3. In TCRdb, the multiplex PCR reads were re-called with MiXCR into one record per CDR3 protein. The data show about 690,000 distinct CDR3 sequences, 15% to 20% seen once. The sequencing sample was made of blood. All receptors derive from a man aged 45 to 65 with Graves' hyperthyroidism.

The chain recombines TRBV19 with TRBJ2-7; no reliable D call. The CDR3 loop spans 14 amino acids. Germline lookup yields CDR1 LNHDA and CDR2 SQIVND (reference sequence). The ends were cut back, 1 base at V and 2 bases at J, with 9 bases in the middle. Here the CDR3 DNA reads TGTGCCAGTAGTATAGGTCGCGGAACCTACGAGCAGTACTTC. This translates into CASSIGRGTYEQYF.

The chain couples TRBV18 to TRBJ2-1, with D uncertain. From germline, CDR1 is KGHSH and CDR2 LQKENI. V was shortened by 0 bases and J by 0 bases, with 9 bases between the two germline ends. This CDR3 is built from 16 residues. The CDR3 DNA reads as TGTGCCAGCTCACCACCATCACAGTACTCCTACAATGAGCAGTTCTTC. The encoded protein is CASSPPSQYSYNEQFF. Complete variable domain (other parts from reference TRBV18 and TRBJ2-1): NAGVMQNPRHLVRRRGQEARLRCSPMKGHSHVYWYRQLPEEGLKFMVYLQKENIIDESGMPKERFSAEFPKEGPSILRIQQVVRGDSAAYFCASSPPSQYSYNEQFFGPGTRLTVL.

This clonotype was counted ten times or more. The chain is built from TRBV14 and TRBJ2-1; D call uncertain. V was cut by 1 base and J by 4 bases, with 11 bases left in between. The CDR3 covers 15 residues. Per germline, CDR1 SGHDN and CDR2 FVKESK. The CDR3 DNA follows: TGTGCCAGCAGCCAAGGGACCCGGCCGTACAATGAGCAGTTCTTC. Translation: CASSQGTRPYNEQFF.

This clonotype was recorded at least ten times. The chain recombines TRBV14 with TRBJ1-3; tentative D call: TRBD1 (6 bases). The length of the CDR3 is 15 residues. The germline V gene has CDR1 SGHDN and CDR2 FVKESK. The germline V and J ends were trimmed by 4 bases and 0 bases, with 10 bases remaining between them. CDR3 amino acids: CASSPRDISGNTIYF. CDR3 DNA: TGTGCCAGCAGCCCCCGGGACATCTCTGGAAACACCATATATTTT.

The V gene is TRBV10-2, the J gene TRBJ2-7; D is possibly TRBD1 (6 bases). The germline V gene has CDR1 WSHSY and CDR2 SAAADI. The V end lost 7 bases, the J end lost 5 bases, and 12 bases lay between the germline ends. The CDR3 loop spans 12 amino acids. CDR3 sequence (DNA): TGCGCCAGCACTTACAGGGTTCACGAGCAGTACTTC. Translated, it gives CASTYRVHEQYF.

This clonotype has a count of ten or more. The chain carries TRBV15 and TRBJ2-7; tentatively, D is TRBD2 (5 bases). The CDR3 runs 15 residues. V was cut by 3 bases and J by 4 bases, with 16 bases left in between. In germline, CDR1 is LNHNV, CDR2 YYDKDF (reference sequence). The CDR3 region is CATSSPGIGGYEQYF. Written as DNA, the CDR3 is TGTGCCACCAGCAGTCCCGGGATAGGAGGATACGAGCAGTACTTC. The full variable domain, its missing parts supplied by reference TRBV15 and TRBJ2-7, is DAMVIQNPRYQVTQFGKPVTLSCSQTLNHNVMYWYQQKSSQAPKLLFHYYDKDFNNEADTPDNFQSRRPNTSFCFLDIRSPGLGDTAMYLCATSSPGIGGYEQYFGPGTRLTVT.

This clonotype was observed many times. The chain carries TRBV9 and TRBJ2-1; 8 positions agree with TRBD2. This CDR3 is 17 amino acids long. Germline trimming cut 4 bases from V and 4 bases from J; bases unmatched to any gene: 13. The germline V gene encodes CDR1 SGDLS and CDR2 YYNGEE. The CDR3 DNA sequence: TGTGCCAGCAGCCCTCACTCAGGGCTAGCGGGTTACAATGAGCAGTTCTTC. It specifies CASSPHSGLAGYNEQFF.

This clonotype showed up just a few times. The chain has TRBV4-3 and TRBJ2-1, with D possibly matching TRBD2 (5 bases). The germline V gene encodes CDR1 LGHNA and CDR2 YSLEER. The CDR3 sequence is 16 residues long. V was shortened by 0 bases and J by 5 bases, with 14 bases between the two germline ends. CDR3 coding DNA: TGCGCCAGCAGCCAAGATATAGCGATGGGCAACAATGAGCAGTTCTTC. Protein: CASSQDIAMGNNEQFF.

The J gene is TRBJ2-1, the V gene TRBV5-1, with TRBD2 matching 13 bases. The CDR3 totals 17 residues. From germline, CDR1 is SGHRS and CDR2 YFSETQ. V lost 0 bases, J lost 8 bases, and 8 bases stayed unmatched. The CDR3 sequence is CASSLGHGTSGNDEQFF. DNA of the CDR3: TGCGCCAGCAGCTTGGGCCACGGGACTAGCGGGAACGATGAGCAGTTCTTC.

This clonotype was seen more than once but under ten times. The chain couples TRBV15 to TRBJ1-5; D unclear. The CDR3 is 14 amino acids. Trimming stripped 7 bases from V and 1 base from J, with 11 bases between. Germline CDR1 LNHNV, CDR2 YYDKDF (reference sequence). The CDR3 reads CATNGELSNQPQHF. CDR3 sequence (DNA): TGTGCCACCAACGGGGAACTGAGCAATCAGCCCCAGCATTTT.

This sequence joins TRBV10-3 and TRBJ2-5; no definite D call. Trimming left V 2 bases short and J 5 bases short, with 6 bases between. The germline CDR1 and CDR2 sequences are ENHRY and SYGVKD. The CDR3 sequence is 12 residues long. The CDR3 here is CAISEGPETQYF. CDR3 in DNA: TGTGCCATCAGTGAGGGACCTGAGACCCAGTACTTC.

This clonotype appeared many times. V gene TRBV27 combines with J gene TRBJ2-3; 8 bases agree with TRBD1. Germline CDR1 and CDR2: MNHEY and SMNVEV (reference sequence). The CDR3 consists of 15 residues. The V gene end was trimmed by 3 bases and the J gene end by 6 bases; junction bases not matched to a gene: 8. The CDR3 loop is CASSFSRGQSDTQYF. CDR3 coding DNA: TGTGCCAGCAGTTTCTCCAGGGGGCAATCCGATACGCAGTATTTT.

This clonotype was detected a few times. V gene TRBV29-1 combines with J gene TRBJ2-7, with 8 positions matching TRBD2. J gave up 5 bases and V 4 bases, and 7 bases lay outside the gene matches. Germline CDR1 is SQVTM and CDR2 is ANQGSEA. The CDR3 runs 13 residues. CDR3 region: CSVGLAKLDEQYF. CDR3 coding DNA: TGCAGCGTTGGACTAGCGAAACTTGACGAGCAGTACTTC.

This clonotype was seen repeatedly, ten times or more. The chain combines TRBV27 with TRBJ1-1; D unresolved. Trimming stripped 3 bases from V and 3 bases from J, with 8 bases between. The CDR3 has 13 amino acids. Per germline, CDR1 MNHEY and CDR2 SMNVEV (reference sequence). The chain's CDR3 is CASSFGWDTEAFF. In DNA form, the CDR3 reads TGTGCCAGCAGTTTCGGGTGGGACACTGAAGCTTTCTTT.

Many counts were recorded for this clonotype. In nucleotides, the CDR3 is TGTGCCAGCTCACCAGCTAGCGGAACCTACGAGCAGTACTTC. Translating it yields CASSPASGTYEQYF. The chain recombines TRBV18 with TRBJ2-7, with 7 bases identical to TRBD2. Germline loops: CDR1 KGHSH, CDR2 LQKENI. CDR3 length equals 14 residues. V dropped 2 bases and J dropped 2; count of bases not matched to a gene: 3.

The sample holds many counts of this clonotype. The V and J genes are TRBV6-1 and TRBJ1-5; 7 bases agree with TRBD1. Germline V gene lookup returns CDR1 MNHNS and CDR2 SASEGT. V was pared by 2 bases and J by 2 bases, with 6 bases of the junction left unmatched. The CDR3 extends over 16 amino acids. DNA for the CDR3: TGTGCCAGCAGTGAACATAGAGGGGGCGGCAATCAGCCCCAGCATTTT. Encoded protein: CASSEHRGGGNQPQHF.

This clonotype was observed many times. The chain couples TRBV28 to TRBJ1-2, with no clear D. Per the germline V gene, CDR1 is MDHEN and CDR2 is SYDVKM. V lost 6 bases to trimming and J lost 7 bases, with 15 bases between them. This CDR3 has 13 amino acids. The CDR3 protein is CASSQLALSGYTF. The CDR3, as DNA: TGTGCCAGCAGCCAACTGGCCCTCTCTGGCTACACCTTC.